These 7 T cell receptor beta chains were sequenced from one sample in a study of blood T cell repertoires in COVID-19. Data came from immunoSEQ multiplex PCR; TCRdb stores just in-frame clones and leaves some out. Of under 200,000 clones listed, 86% were seen once; the top ten hold approximately 11%. The specimen sequenced was peripheral blood. The source is a woman aged 55-70 years with COVID-19, enrolled during active disease.

This chain joins TRBV18 and TRBJ2-7, with TRBD2 matching over 12 bases. Looked up from germline, CDR1 is KGHSH and CDR2 is LQKENI. CDR3 length equals 18 residues. After removal of 1 base from V and 2 bases from J, the junction contained 9 bases not matched to a gene. CDR3 loop: CASSPRSTSGRSPYEQYF. The CDR3, as DNA: TGTGCCAGCTCACCACGCTCCACTAGCGGGAGGAGCCCCTACGAGCAGTACTTC.

The V and J genes are TRBV27 and TRBJ1-1, with D hard to call. Deletions cut 5 bases from V and 3 bases from J, with 10 bases between. The CDR3 consists of 13 residues. In germline, CDR1 is MNHEY, CDR2 SMNVEV (reference sequence). DNA for the CDR3: TGTGCCAGCAGTCCTTCAGGCTACACTGAAGCTTTCTTT. This codes for CASSPSGYTEAFF.

This rearrangement joins TRBV29-1 to TRBJ2-7; the D gene is possibly TRBD2 (5 bases). Trimming took off 4 bases at V and 2 bases at J, with 12 bases between the two ends. The CDR3 extends over 13 amino acids. Germline V gives CDR1 SQVTM, CDR2 ANQGSEA. CDR3 bases: TGCAGCGTTGCTCGGGGAAACCCCTACGAGCAGTACTTC. It encodes CSVARGNPYEQYF.

The chain combines TRBV25-1 with TRBJ1-2; TRBD1 aligns across 10 bases. CDR1 and CDR2 from the germline V gene are MGHDK and SYGVNS. The CDR3 loop spans 16 amino acids. J was trimmed by 5 bases and V by 0 bases; bases with no gene match: 6. The chain's CDR3 is CASSEYGQGGRYGYTF. CDR3 DNA sequence: TGTGCCAGCAGTGAATATGGACAGGGGGGGAGGTATGGCTACACCTTC.

The V and J genes are TRBV27 and TRBJ2-7; a weak D match, TRBD1 (6 bases). The CDR3 has 14 residues. The germline gives CDR1 MNHEY, CDR2 SMNVEV (reference sequence). Between the trimmed V and J ends, which lost 5 bases and 3 bases, there was a span of 14 bases. CDR3: CASSNTGFLYEQYF. The DNA for the CDR3 is TGTGCCAGCAGTAATACAGGGTTTCTCTACGAGCAGTACTTC.

CDR3 protein: CASSYFLGREGTEAFF. The DNA for the CDR3 is TGTGCCAGCAGTTACTTTCTGGGACGGGAGGGGACTGAAGCTTTCTTT. The chain has TRBV6-2 or TRBV6-3 and TRBJ1-1; tentatively, D is TRBD1 (5 bases). The V and J ends lost 1 base and 5 bases respectively, with 17 bases between them. Germline V gives CDR1 MNHEY, CDR2 SVGEGT. CDR3 length equals 16 residues.

The V and J genes are TRBV7-8 and TRBJ2-5; D perhaps matches TRBD2 (6 bases). The CDR3 covers 14 residues. Between the trimmed V and J ends, which lost 11 bases and 4 bases, there was a span of 20 bases. Germline CDR1 is SGHVS and CDR2 is FQNEAQ. CDR3 residues: CAGAGLSRGETQYF. DNA of the CDR3: TGTGCCGGGGCGGGACTGTCTCGAGGAGAGACCCAGTACTTC.